This T cell receptor beta chain is drawn from a study of regulatory T cells in long-lasting Graves disease. Time point: persistent/refractory GD, antithyroid drugs over 5 years with positive TRAb. After RNA was extracted from PBMCs, the TCR library was made from it. With iRepertoire HTBI primers and Arm-PCR of CDR3 regions, TCR beta libraries were built. Authors' analysis steps: Sequenced samples collectively carried around 60 TRBV and 12 to 15 TRBJ segments. TCRdb redid the calling of the multiplex PCR reads with MiXCR, one entry per CDR3 protein. TCRdb's processing, not the authors', yielded these V and J calls. The profile shows 600,000 to 800,000 distinct CDR3 sequences, 30% of them singletons. The V gene lost 6 bases and the J gene lost 4 bases, with 15 bases spanning the gap. This CDR3 spans 14 amino acids. Germline V gene data show CDR1 as SNHLY and CDR2 as FYNNEI. This clonotype has ten or more counts.

The input for sequencing was peripheral blood mononuclear cells (PBMCs), taken when the disease was refractory, from a patient treated with antithyroid drugs. This clonotype was sampled from a female donor with Graves disease. This chain uses TRBV2 with TRBJ1-2; D is undetermined. CDR3 loop: CASRPQANRYGYTF. DNA of the CDR3: TGTGCCAGCAGACCCCAGGCCAACCGCTATGGCTACACCTTC.